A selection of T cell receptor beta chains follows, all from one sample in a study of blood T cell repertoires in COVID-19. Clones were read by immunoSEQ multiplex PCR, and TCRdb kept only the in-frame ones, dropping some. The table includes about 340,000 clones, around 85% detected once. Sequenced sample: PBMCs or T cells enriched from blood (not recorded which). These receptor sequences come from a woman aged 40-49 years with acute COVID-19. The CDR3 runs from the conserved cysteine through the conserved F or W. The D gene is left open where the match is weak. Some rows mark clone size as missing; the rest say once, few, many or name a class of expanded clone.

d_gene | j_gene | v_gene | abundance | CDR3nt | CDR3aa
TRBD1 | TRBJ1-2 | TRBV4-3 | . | TGCGCCAGCAGCCAAGATACGCAGGGGGCATATGGCTACACCTTC | CASSQDTQGAYGYTF
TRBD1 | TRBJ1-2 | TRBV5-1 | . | TGCGCCAGCAGCGAAACCGGGACAGGGGGGCTTGGCTACACCTTC | CASSETGTGGLGYTF
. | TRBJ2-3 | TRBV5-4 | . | TGTGCCAGCAGACCCGACACCAGCACAGATACGCAGTATTTT | CASRPDTSTDTQYF
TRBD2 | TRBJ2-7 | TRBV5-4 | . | TGTGCCAGCAGCCCCCAAGCGGGGGCGTCCCTTTTCTACGAGCAGTACTTC | CASSPQAGASLFYEQYF
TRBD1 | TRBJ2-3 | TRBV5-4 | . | TGTGCCAGCAGCTTTGGACAGGTTGGAGATACGCAGTATTTT | CASSFGQVGDTQYF
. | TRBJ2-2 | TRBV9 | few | TGTGCCAGCAGTCTGATACAAAACACCGGGGAGCTGTTTTTT | CASSLIQNTGELFF
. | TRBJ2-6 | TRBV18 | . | TGTGCCAGCTCACCACCGAGAACAGGGACGAGGAAAGTATTTAGCTCTGGGGCCAACGTCCTGACTTTC | CASSPPRTGTRKVFSSGANVLTF
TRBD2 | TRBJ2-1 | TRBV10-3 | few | TGTGCCATCAGAGGGACTAGCGGGGGCTCCTACAATGAGCAGTTCTTC | CAIRGTSGGSYNEQFF
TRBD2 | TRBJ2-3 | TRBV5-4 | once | TGTGCCAGCAGCAAGTCTAGCGGGAGTGCTACGCAGTATTTT | CASSKSSGSATQYF
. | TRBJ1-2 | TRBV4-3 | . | TGCGCCAGCAGCCAAGGCCAGGCACCCTTCTATGGCTACACCTTC | CASSQGQAPFYGYTF
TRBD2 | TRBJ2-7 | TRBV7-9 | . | TGTGCCAGCAGCTCAATAGCGGGGGGCTACTACGAGCAGTACTTC | CASSSIAGGYYEQYF